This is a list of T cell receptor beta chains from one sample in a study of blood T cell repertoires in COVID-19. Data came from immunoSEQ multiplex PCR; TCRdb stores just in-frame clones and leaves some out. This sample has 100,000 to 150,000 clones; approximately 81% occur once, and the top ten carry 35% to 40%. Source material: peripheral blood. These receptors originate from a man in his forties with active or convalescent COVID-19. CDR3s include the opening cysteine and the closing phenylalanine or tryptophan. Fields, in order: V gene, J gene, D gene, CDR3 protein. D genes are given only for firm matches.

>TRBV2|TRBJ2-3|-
CASSEFKDTQYF
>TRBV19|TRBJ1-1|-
CASSMGRDTEAFF
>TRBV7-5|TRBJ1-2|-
CVRSWGGQANYGYTF
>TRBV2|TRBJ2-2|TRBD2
CASSELAGGPGELFF
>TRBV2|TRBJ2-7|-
CASSPVSYEQYF
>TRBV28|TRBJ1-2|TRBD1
CASRYRDRDYGYTF
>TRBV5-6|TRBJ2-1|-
CASSLGHEQFF
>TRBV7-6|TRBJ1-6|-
CASSLAPTPSDSPLHF
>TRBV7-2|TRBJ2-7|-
CASSLKTSSYEQYF
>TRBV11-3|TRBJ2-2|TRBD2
CASSATWTSGGAVSTGELFF
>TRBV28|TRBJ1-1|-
CASSSARVGTEAFF
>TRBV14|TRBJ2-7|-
CASSRHEGGEQYF
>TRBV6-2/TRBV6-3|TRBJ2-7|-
CASSYPDEQYF
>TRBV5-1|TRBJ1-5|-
CASSLDRVNGPQHF